A single sample is the source of the 25 T cell receptor beta chains below, sequenced in a study of cytomegalovirus exposure and HLA in healthy donors. The method was immunoSEQ multiplex PCR; TCRdb's version includes in-frame clones alone and lacks a portion of them. The sample yields 160,000 or so clones, approximately 89% seen once. Sequencing input: PBMCs. The receptors here all came from a young man in good health and CMV-seropositive.

This chain links TRBV20-1 with TRBJ1-1, with D unclear. The germline gives CDR1 DFQATT, CDR2 SNEGSKA (reference sequence). Trimming left V 0 bases short and J 7 bases short, with 6 bases between. CDR3 size: 11 residues. CDR3: CSARDRGEAFF. Written as DNA, the CDR3 is TGCAGTGCTAGAGATCGGGGTGAAGCTTTCTTT.

The J gene is TRBJ2-2, the V gene TRBV15; 10 nucleotides line up with TRBD2. The CDR3 is made up of 16 amino acids. Trimming cost V 2 bases and J 6 bases; bases outside gene matches: 6. The germline V gene encodes CDR1 LNHNV and CDR2 YYDKDF (reference sequence). The CDR3 DNA reads as TGTGCCACCAGCAGACTAGCGGGAGTAGGTGCCGGGGAGCTGTTTTTT. It codes for CATSRLAGVGAGELFF.

This clone was observed once. The chain employs TRBV4-3 and TRBJ2-3, with 11 positions matching TRBD1. Germline values: CDR1 LGHNA, CDR2 YSLEER. J lost 3 bases, V lost 0 bases, and 5 bases had no gene match. There are 17 residues in the CDR3. Here the CDR3 DNA reads TGCGCCAGCAGCCAAGATCGGGGGACAGGGGGAACAGATACGCAGTATTTT. Residues: CASSQDRGTGGTDTQYF.

The CDR3 here is CASSPATGAREKLFF. CDR3 sequence (DNA): TGTGCCAGCTCACCAGCGACAGGGGCGAGGGAAAAACTGTTTTTT. The chain links TRBV18 to TRBJ1-4; 8 bases line up with TRBD1. Per the germline V gene, CDR1 is KGHSH and CDR2 is LQKENI. The CDR3 runs to 15 residues. The J segment lost 8 bases and the V segment lost 2 bases, leaving 7 bases of the junction unmatched.

The gene calls are TRBV18 and TRBJ2-1; 8 positions agree with TRBD2. The CDR3 totals 14 residues. The J segment lost 8 bases and the V segment lost 6 bases, leaving 9 bases of the junction unmatched. Germline-derived CDR1 and CDR2 are KGHSH and LQKENI. The CDR3 nucleotides read TGTGCCAGCTCCCCTGGCGGGAGGATTGATGAGCAGTTCTTC. Translated: CASSPGGRIDEQFF.

The J gene is TRBJ2-5, the V gene TRBV7-2, with 7 bases matching TRBD1. The CDR3 is 13 amino acids. CDR1 is SGHTA and CDR2 is FQGNSA in the germline V gene. J was trimmed by 5 bases and V by 4 bases; bases with no gene match: 4. The DNA for the CDR3 is TGTGCCAGCAGCTCGACAGGGTCGGAGACCCAGTACTTC. It codes for CASSSTGSETQYF.

The chain links TRBV2 to TRBJ2-5, with 12 bases fitting TRBD2. The CDR3 contains 15 residues. The junction had 6 bases not matched to a gene; V was cut back by 7 bases and J by 3 bases. Germline V lookup: CDR1 SNHLY, CDR2 FYNNEI. CDR3 sequence: CASKARTSGEETQYF. Here the CDR3 DNA reads TGTGCCAGCAAAGCTAGGACTAGCGGGGAAGAGACCCAGTACTTC.

The genes are TRBV5-6 and TRBJ1-2, with TRBD1 as a possible D gene (5 bases). V was cut by 2 bases and J by 6 bases, with 11 bases left in between. CDR3 length equals 13 residues. The germline CDR1 and CDR2 sequences are SGHDT and YYEEEE. CDR3 protein: CASSFGTVNGYTF. CDR3 sequence (DNA): TGTGCCAGCAGCTTCGGGACTGTTAATGGCTACACCTTC.

In this sample, this clone turned up a few times. The chain links TRBV7-3 to TRBJ1-6, with D possibly being TRBD1 (6 bases). The V and J ends lost 5 bases and 7 bases respectively, with 12 bases between them. The length of the CDR3 is 14 residues. The germline V gene encodes CDR1 SGHTA and CDR2 FQGTGA. The CDR3 bases are TGTGCCAGCAGCACAGGGACGGGGAATTCACCCCTCCACTTT. Residues: CASSTGTGNSPLHF.

The V and J genes are TRBV9 and TRBJ2-1; TRBD2 agrees at 8 bases. The CDR3 is 15 residues long. The germline gives CDR1 SGDLS, CDR2 YYNGEE. Trimming cost V 3 bases and J 5 bases; bases outside gene matches: 7. The CDR3 nucleotides read TGTGCCAGCAGCGCCTTACCGACTAGCGACAATGAGCAGTTCTTC. It encodes CASSALPTSDNEQFF.

The chain employs TRBV27 and TRBJ2-7; 13 nucleotides line up with TRBD2. There are 16 residues in the CDR3. V lost 5 bases to trimming and J lost 0 bases; unmatched junction nucleotides: 4. The germline V gene encodes CDR1 MNHEY and CDR2 SMNVEV (reference sequence). CDR3 coding DNA: TGTGCCAGCAGTGGACGGACTAGCGGGAGCTCCTACGAGCAGTACTTC. As protein: CASSGRTSGSSYEQYF.

Only one count was recorded for this clone. V gene TRBV15 combines with J gene TRBJ2-2, with 8 bases lining up with TRBD2. CDR3 length: 18 amino acids. The V gene end was trimmed by 1 base and the J gene end by 6 bases; junction bases not matched to a gene: 13. Germline CDR1 is LNHNV and CDR2 is YYDKDF (reference sequence). Here the CDR3 reads CATSRVGAGESLAGELFF. The CDR3 DNA is TGTGCCACCAGCAGAGTGGGAGCGGGAGAAAGTCTGGCCGGGGAGCTGTTTTTT.

The chain carries TRBV2 and TRBJ2-5; 12 bases fit TRBD2. Germline values: CDR1 SNHLY, CDR2 FYNNEI. The V segment lost 2 bases and the J segment 2 bases; nucleotides outside the gene matches: 12. The CDR3 runs to 19 residues. The DNA of the CDR3 is TGTGCCAGCAGTGAAAGCATGGCTAGCGGGGGGGCAAGGCAAGAGACCCAGTACTTC. It specifies CASSESMASGGARQETQYF.

CDR3 in amino acids: CASKPTGRHEQYF. CDR3 nucleotide sequence: TGTGCCAGCAAGCCGACAGGGAGACACGAGCAGTACTTC. The chain has TRBV7-6 and TRBJ2-7; TRBD1 matches 7 bases. Trimming cost V 7 bases and J 5 bases; bases outside gene matches: 8. This CDR3 is 13 amino acids long. Germline V gene data show CDR1 as SGHVS and CDR2 as FNYEAQ.

The chain joins TRBV30 to TRBJ1-4; a possible D gene is TRBD1 (6 bases). The CDR3 runs 12 residues. Germline V gene lookup returns CDR1 GTSNPN and CDR2 SVGIG (reference sequence). V shed 8 bases and J shed 5 bases, with 12 bases lying between them. The CDR3 is CAGGGPNEKLFF. CDR3 coding DNA: TGTGCCGGGGGGGGGCCCAATGAAAAACTGTTTTTT.

This clone came up once. CDR3 protein: CASSLTGPPYEQYF. CDR3 DNA: TGTGCCAGCTCCCTGACAGGGCCACCCTACGAGCAGTACTTC. The chain has TRBV21-1 and TRBJ2-7; no DNA check was done on the table's D call, TRBD1. TRBV21-1 is shown as a pseudogene. The CDR3 contains 14 residues.

This clone was seen a handful of times. The V call is TRBV10-3, the J call TRBJ2-7, with TRBD2 matching over 11 bases. The germline V gene encodes CDR1 ENHRY and CDR2 SYGVKD. The CDR3 length is 13 residues. With 10 bases clipped from V and 0 bases from J, the junction kept 2 bases outside the gene matches. This chain's CDR3 is CATTSGSSYEQYF. CDR3 sequence (DNA): TGTGCCACCACTAGCGGGAGCTCCTACGAGCAGTACTTC.

The chain couples TRBV29-1 to TRBJ2-7; the match to TRBD1 covers 7 bases. The trim removed 0 bases at V and 5 bases at J, leaving 13 bases unmatched. From germline, CDR1 is SQVTM and CDR2 ANQGSEA. The CDR3 is made up of 16 amino acids. CDR3 DNA: TGCAGCGTTGAAGATCGGAGAGGGGGCGGTCAGGACGAGCAGTACTTC. Translation: CSVEDRRGGGQDEQYF.

The chain has TRBV4-1 and TRBJ2-3; D is possibly TRBD1 (5 bases). There are 17 residues in the CDR3. Germline V gives CDR1 MGHRA, CDR2 YSYEKL. Deletions cut 4 bases from V and 6 bases from J, with 23 bases between. In nucleotides, the CDR3 is TGCGCCAGCAGCCCCCGGGTGCAGGGTAGGAGTCAGGATACGCAGTATTTT. This encodes CASSPRVQGRSQDTQYF.

This rearrangement joins TRBV4-1 to TRBJ2-7, with D hard to call. CDR1 MGHRA and CDR2 YSYEKL come from the germline V gene. Between the trimmed V and J ends, which lost 4 bases and 2 bases, there was a span of 15 bases. The CDR3 runs to 15 residues. The CDR3 reads CASSPGQAPTYEQYF. In DNA form, the CDR3 reads TGCGCCAGCAGCCCCGGCCAGGCACCAACCTACGAGCAGTACTTC.

This chain uses TRBV7-9 with TRBJ2-3; 12 bases map to TRBD2. V shed 5 bases, J shed 4 bases, and the junction held 4 bases outside the gene matches. The CDR3 contains 15 residues. CDR1 and CDR2 (germline): SEHNR, FQNEAQ (reference sequence). The CDR3 coding sequence is TGTGCCAGCAGCCGTCTAGCGGGAGGGCCAGATACGCAGTATTTT. This gives the protein CASSRLAGGPDTQYF.

The chain uses TRBV6-6 and TRBJ1-5; D is unclear. Germline CDR1 is MNHNY and CDR2 is SVGAGI (reference sequence). Trimming removed 6 bases from V and 0 bases from J, with 12 bases in between. CDR3 size: 15 residues. The CDR3 loop is CASRDGEYSNQPQHF. CDR3 DNA: TGTGCCAGCAGGGACGGGGAGTATAGCAATCAGCCCCAGCATTTT.

The chain joins TRBV9 to TRBJ1-1, with 9 bases matching TRBD1. CDR1 and CDR2 from the germline V gene are SGDLS and YYNGEE. This CDR3 comprises 15 residues. V dropped 1 base and J dropped 5; count of bases not matched to a gene: 6. CDR3 coding DNA: TGTGCCAGCAGCGTAAGACCGACAGGGGGAACTGAAGCTTTCTTT. This encodes CASSVRPTGGTEAFF. Filled out from reference TRBV9 and TRBJ1-1, the complete variable domain reads DSGVTQTPKHLITATGQRVTLRCSPRSGDLSVYWYQQSLDQGLQFLIQYYNGEERAKGNILERFSAQQFPDLHSELNLSSLELGDSALYFCASSVRPTGGTEAFFGQGTRLTVV.

The chain has TRBV4-3 and TRBJ2-3; D might be TRBD2 (5 bases). Trimming took off 4 bases at V and 2 bases at J, with 16 bases between the two ends. From germline, CDR1 is LGHNA and CDR2 YSLEER. This CDR3 region has 16 residues. This CDR3 is CASSPYEDSYTDTQYF. In DNA, the CDR3 is TGCGCCAGCAGCCCTTACGAGGACTCTTACACAGATACGCAGTATTTT.

CDR3 nucleotide sequence: TGTGCCAGCAGTAAAGTGGGACTAGCGGGCTACAATGAGCAGTTCTTC. Translating gives CASSKVGLAGYNEQFF. V is TRBV27 and J is TRBJ2-1; TRBD2 agrees at 12 bases. V lost 5 bases and J lost 3; bases outside the gene matches: 5. CDR1 is MNHEY and CDR2 is SMNVEV in the germline V gene (reference sequence). This CDR3 has 16 residues.